These 20 T cell receptor beta chains were all obtained from the same sample, sequenced in a study of cytomegalovirus exposure and HLA in healthy donors (dated by TCRdb to between 2016 and 2019). The library was prepared using the immunoSEQ multiplex PCR assay. This immuneACCESS table, as held by TCRdb, lists in-frame sequences with V and J called but not all clones. Of the missing ones, under half trace to an unresolved V gene in checked studies; the others have no known cause. This sample is represented by 100,000 to 120,000 clones; about 86% of them were singletons. About 4% of the sample is held by the ten biggest clonotypes. The sample taken for sequencing was PBMCs. The receptors derive from a woman under 30 in good health and CMV-seropositive.

This chain uses TRBV29-1 with TRBJ1-2, with a weak D call TRBD1 (5 bases). This CDR3 comprises 13 residues. Trimming shortened V by 0 bases and J by 7 bases, and 12 bases separated the two germline ends. Germline V CDR1 and CDR2: SQVTM, ANQGSEA. The CDR3, as DNA: TGCAGCGTTGAAGAATTAGGGGCGCTTGGCTACACCTTC. Its translation: CSVEELGALGYTF.

This clone was seen more than once but under ten times. The CDR3 region is CASMRESSLGYTF. The CDR3 DNA follows: TGTGCCAGTATGAGGGAAAGTAGTCTAGGCTACACCTTC. The rearrangement joins TRBV6-1 to TRBJ1-2; no reliable D call. Looked up from germline, CDR1 is MNHNS and CDR2 is SASEGT. Trimming left V 9 bases short and J 8 bases short, with 19 bases between. This CDR3 has 13 residues.

The chain recombines TRBV7-9 with TRBJ2-2; 8 nucleotides line up with TRBD1. Per the germline V gene, CDR1 is SEHNR and CDR2 is FQNEAQ (reference sequence). The CDR3 extends over 14 amino acids. V lost 5 bases to trimming and J lost 6 bases; unmatched junction nucleotides: 5. The CDR3 DNA reads TGTGCCAGCAGCCCGACAGGGGATGCCGGGGAGCTGTTTTTT. It encodes CASSPTGDAGELFF.

The genes are TRBV27 and TRBJ2-1; 12 bases align to TRBD2. Germline lookup yields CDR1 MNHEY and CDR2 SMNVEV (reference sequence). Trimming removed 4 bases from V and 0 bases from J; junction bases left unmatched: 4. The CDR3 extends over 17 amino acids. CDR3 nucleotides: TGTGCCAGCAGTTGGGAGGGACTAGCGGGCTCCTACAATGAGCAGTTCTTC. Protein sequence: CASSWEGLAGSYNEQFF.

The chain uses TRBV5-1 and TRBJ2-5; possible D gene TRBD2, 5 bases. With 1 base removed from V and 0 bases from J, the gap between germline ends came to 10 bases. The CDR3 length is 15 residues. Per germline, CDR1 SGHRS and CDR2 YFSETQ. CDR3 coding DNA: TGCGCCAGCAGCTTGACTAGTGTGTACCAAGAGACCCAGTACTTC. Protein sequence: CASSLTSVYQETQYF.

This chain uses TRBV29-1 with TRBJ1-1, with TRBD1 identical over 7 bases. The germline CDR1 and CDR2 sequences are SQVTM and ANQGSEA. This CDR3 spans 13 amino acids. Germline trimming cut 7 bases from V and 2 bases from J; bases unmatched to any gene: 7. CDR3 coding DNA: TGCAGCGAGACAGGGATTATAAACACTGAAGCTTTCTTT. It specifies CSETGIINTEAFF.

The CDR3 DNA is TGTGCCAGCAGGGGAGAAGGGCAGCCCCAGCATTTT. Encoded protein: CASRGEGQPQHF. V is TRBV6-1 and J is TRBJ1-5; D is undetermined. The CDR3 is made up of 12 amino acids. Trimming stripped 6 bases from V and 7 bases from J, with 10 bases between. Germline CDR1 and CDR2: MNHNS and SASEGT.

The chain is built from TRBV7-9 and TRBJ1-3, with unresolved D. V lost 11 bases, J lost 3 bases, and 17 bases lay in between. Per germline, CDR1 SEHNR and CDR2 FQNEAQ (reference sequence). The CDR3 covers 14 residues. CDR3 nucleotides: TGTGCCGTCCCGGGGAGGGAAGATGGAAACACCATATATTTT. This encodes CAVPGREDGNTIYF.

The chain carries TRBV7-9 and TRBJ1-1, with D uncertain. V was shortened by 7 bases and J by 6 bases, with 18 bases between the two germline ends. CDR1 SEHNR and CDR2 FQNEAQ come from the germline V gene (reference sequence). This CDR3 has 14 amino acids. In nucleotides, the CDR3 is TGTGCCAGCATCCAAAACGCGGGTCGGGCTGAAGCTTTCTTT. Translation gives CASIQNAGRAEAFF.

This chain connects TRBV11-3 to TRBJ2-7, with 8 bases identical to TRBD1. The V and J ends lost 2 bases and 7 bases, in that order; junction bases with no gene match: 7. The V gene's germline CDR1 is SGHNT and CDR2 YENEEA. The CDR3 contains 14 residues. CDR3: CASSLTGGLTEQYF. Here the CDR3 DNA reads TGTGCCAGCAGCTTAACAGGGGGTCTGACTGAGCAGTACTTC.

This chain uses TRBV2 with TRBJ2-2; 12 bases match TRBD1. Germline V gene lookup returns CDR1 SNHLY and CDR2 FYNNEI. The CDR3 has 15 residues. J gave up 6 bases and V 6 bases, and 5 bases lay outside the gene matches. CDR3 sequence reads: CASRIGTGGSGELFF. In nucleotides, the CDR3 is TGTGCCAGCAGAATCGGGACAGGGGGCTCCGGGGAGCTGTTTTTT. Based on the CDR3 plus reference TRBV2 and TRBJ2-2, the full variable domain is EPEVTQTPSHQVTQMGQEVILRCVPISNHLYFYWYRQILGQKVEFLVSFYNNEISEKSEIFDDQFSVERPDGSNFTLKIRSTKLEDSAMYFCASRIGTGGSGELFFGEGSRLTVL.

The chain couples TRBV27 to TRBJ2-1, with D possibly being TRBD2 (5 bases). This CDR3 is 14 amino acids long. The V gene lost 5 bases and the J gene lost 7 bases, with 15 bases spanning the gap. Looked up from germline, CDR1 is MNHEY and CDR2 is SMNVEV (reference sequence). The CDR3 nucleotides are TGTGCCAGCAGTACGGAGGTCCGGGGAAATGAGCAGTTCTTC. This translates into CASSTEVRGNEQFF.

The J gene is TRBJ2-2, the V gene TRBV7-3, with 8 positions matching TRBD2. Losses at the gene ends were 11 bases for V and 3 bases for J; bases not matched to a gene: 8. Germline V gene data show CDR1 as SGHTA and CDR2 as FQGTGA. The CDR3 has 14 amino acids. The CDR3 DNA reads TGTGCCTGCTCTGCGGGGGGCGACACCGGGGAGCTGTTTTTT. Translation gives CACSAGGDTGELFF.

The V gene is TRBV6-1, the J gene TRBJ2-2, with a tentative D call TRBD1 (6 bases). V gave up 6 bases and J gave up 6 bases, with 17 bases separating them. CDR1 and CDR2 (germline): MNHNS, SASEGT. CDR3 length: 15 amino acids. The CDR3 nucleotides read TGTGCCAGCAGGGCCGAGGCAGGGGCCCCCGGGGAGCTGTTTTTT. Its protein product is CASRAEAGAPGELFF.

J is TRBJ2-7 and V is TRBV5-1, with TRBD1 matching over 7 bases. J lost 6 bases, V lost 4 bases, and 10 bases had no gene match. Germline V gene sequence: CDR1 SGHRS, CDR2 YFSETQ. CDR3 length: 14 residues. In DNA form, the CDR3 reads TGCGCCAGCAGCCCATCGGGCAGGGGGTTCGAGCAGTACTTC. As protein: CASSPSGRGFEQYF.

This chain joins TRBV28 and TRBJ1-6; the D gene is possibly TRBD1 (6 bases). This CDR3 is built from 14 residues. Germline CDR1 reads MDHEN; CDR2 reads SYDVKM. V shed 6 bases and J shed 9 bases, with 15 bases lying between them. The DNA for the CDR3 is TGTGCCAGCAGGATGGGGGGGCTAGGTTCACCCCTCCACTTT. Protein product: CASRMGGLGSPLHF.

The J gene is TRBJ1-2, the V gene TRBV30; perhaps TRBD1 as D (5 bases). Germline V gives CDR1 GTSNPN, CDR2 SVGIG (reference sequence). V was clipped by 3 bases and J by 0 bases, with 8 bases between them. The CDR3 runs 13 residues. DNA for the CDR3: TGTGCCTGGAGCGTACAGGCTAACTATGGCTACACCTTC. Amino acid sequence: CAWSVQANYGYTF.

The V call is TRBV4-1, the J call TRBJ1-6; tentatively, D is TRBD1 (5 bases). There are 15 residues in the CDR3. V lost 5 bases to trimming and J lost 5 bases, with 13 bases between them. Per germline, CDR1 MGHRA and CDR2 YSYEKL. The CDR3 here is CASSAWWGDNSPLHF. CDR3 DNA sequence: TGCGCCAGCAGCGCATGGTGGGGGGATAATTCACCCCTCCACTTT.

This clone was recorded once. J is TRBJ2-6 and V is TRBV6-6, with D uncertain. Germline-derived CDR1 and CDR2 are MNHNY and SVGAGI (reference sequence). This CDR3 contains 12 residues. Trimming shortened V by 8 bases and J by 2 bases, and 4 bases separated the two germline ends. CDR3 protein: CASLAGANVLTF. CDR3 DNA: TGTGCCAGCCTAGCTGGGGCCAACGTCCTGACTTTC.

The J gene is TRBJ2-7, the V gene TRBV5-1; the match to TRBD1 covers 9 bases. V shed 2 bases, J shed 0 bases, and the junction held 3 bases outside the gene matches. Looked up from germline, CDR1 is SGHRS and CDR2 is YFSETQ. There are 15 residues in the CDR3. CDR3 region: CASSLDRGFSYEQYF. The CDR3 region has the DNA TGCGCCAGCAGCTTAGACAGGGGGTTCTCCTACGAGCAGTACTTC.